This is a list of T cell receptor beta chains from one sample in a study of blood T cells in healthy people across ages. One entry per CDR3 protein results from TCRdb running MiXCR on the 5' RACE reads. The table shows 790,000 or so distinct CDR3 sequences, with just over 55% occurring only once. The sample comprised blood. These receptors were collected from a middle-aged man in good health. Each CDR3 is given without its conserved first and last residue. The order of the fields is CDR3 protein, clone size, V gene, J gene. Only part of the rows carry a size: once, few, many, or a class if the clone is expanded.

CDR3: ASSPSIRGYT
size: few
V: TRBV28
J: TRBJ1-2

CDR3: ASSEPGRSEAF
size: once
V: TRBV25-1
J: TRBJ1-1

CDR3: ASSLPGLGTEANVLT
size: -
V: TRBV7-8
J: TRBJ2-6

CDR3: ASSQDPGLASEQF
size: -
V: TRBV4-1
J: TRBJ2-1

CDR3: ATRPDRGRDNIQY
size: -
V: TRBV10-3
J: TRBJ2-4

CDR3: ASSPIATLENTEAF
size: -
V: TRBV14
J: TRBJ1-1

CDR3: ASSRKVSNQPQH
size: -
V: TRBV4-2
J: TRBJ1-5

CDR3: ASSHTGVYGYT
size: -
V: TRBV14
J: TRBJ1-2

CDR3: AIGTEDQPQH
size: -
V: TRBV10-3
J: TRBJ1-5

CDR3: ASSLSRWDTQY
size: -
V: TRBV7-2
J: TRBJ2-3

CDR3: ASSQAKGTVPYNEQF
size: -
V: TRBV4-2
J: TRBJ2-1

CDR3: ASSYRMFGSTDTQY
size: -
V: TRBV6-5
J: TRBJ2-3